The following is a T cell receptor (beta chain) sequence with its context. The record originates from a study of blood T cell repertoires in COVID-19. Overall study: The United States, Italy and Spain were the sources of the acute and convalescent COVID-19 samples.

Germline V gives CDR1 MGHRA, CDR2 YSYEKL. Trimming at V came to 6 bases and at J to 6 bases, leaving 5 bases not matched to a gene. The CDR3 length is 14 residues. Seattle researchers signed up patients amid active infection and tracked them longitudinally. Authors' data handling: Amplification of reference gene primers provided the estimated nucleated cell counts. The assay was immunoSEQ multiplex PCR, and TCRdb's table has in-frame clones only and misses some. That table gives V, J and clone size, and the DNA gave D and trimming. The sample includes about 250,000 clones, over 75% of them seen just once.

The chain combines TRBV4-1 with TRBJ1-4; TRBD1 agrees at 9 bases. The receptor was isolated from a man aged 45-65 years with COVID-19, enrolled during active disease. Sequenced sample: peripheral blood. The CDR3 loop is CASRGDRVDEKLFF. CDR3 DNA: TGCGCCAGCAGAGGGGACAGGGTGGATGAAAAACTGTTTTTT.